This TCR beta chain was found in a study of T cells after yellow fever vaccination. For the study at large: Where fractions had low cell numbers, libraries were prepared from them with the SMART-Seq v4 Ultra Low Input RNA kit. Whole-study findings and limits: Only a minor proportion of clonotypes was detected across both CD4 and CD8 compartments. Re-detected after boosting: most primary clones, 96% of CD4 and about 89% of CD8.

UMIs were added to TCR cDNA along with a universal primer site when it was made by 5'RACE template switching. TCRdb analysed the 5' RACE reads with MiXCR anew, one entry per CDR3 protein. The sample holds roughly 340,000 distinct CDR3 sequences; almost 4% are singletons and the top ten take approximately 25%. Ten or more counts support this clonotype. What it binds is not known. Trimming cost V 8 bases and J 2 bases, with 9 bases left between them. Germline V gene data show CDR1 as SGHRS and CDR2 as YFSETQ. This CDR3 comprises 12 residues. Here the sequenced sample was PBMCs, taken 5 days after the yellow fever booster vaccination. V is TRBV5-1 and J is TRBJ2-3, with D hard to call. This receptor was identified in a man aged 18 to 29 who received the YFV17D yellow fever vaccine. DNA for the CDR3: TGCGCCAGTAGACCGAACACAGATACGCAGTATTTT. Protein product: CASRPNTDTQYF. The full variable domain, its missing parts supplied by reference TRBV5-1 and TRBJ2-3, is KAGVTQTPRYLIKTRGQQVTLSCSPISGHRSVSWYQQTPGQGLQFLFEYFSETQRNKGNFPGRFSGRQFSNSRSEMNVSTLELGDSALYLCASRPNTDTQYFGPGTRLTVL.